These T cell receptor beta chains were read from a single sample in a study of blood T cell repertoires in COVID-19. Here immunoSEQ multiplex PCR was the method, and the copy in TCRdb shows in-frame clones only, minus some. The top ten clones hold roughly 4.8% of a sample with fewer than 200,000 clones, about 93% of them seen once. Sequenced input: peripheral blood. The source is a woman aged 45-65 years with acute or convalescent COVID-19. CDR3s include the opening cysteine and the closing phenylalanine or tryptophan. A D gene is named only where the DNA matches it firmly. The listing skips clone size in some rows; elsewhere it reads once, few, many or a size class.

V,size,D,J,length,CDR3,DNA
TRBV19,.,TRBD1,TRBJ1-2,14,CASSKGTVGGGYTF,TGTGCCAGTAGTAAGGGGACAGTCGGAGGGGGCTACACCTTC
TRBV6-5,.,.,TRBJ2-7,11,CASSQGGEQYF,TGTGCCAGCAGTCAGGGTGGGGAGCAGTACTTC
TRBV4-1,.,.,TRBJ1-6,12,CASSHPFSPLHF,TGCGCCAGCAGCCACCCCTTTTCACCCCTCCACTTT
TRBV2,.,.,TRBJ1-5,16,CASSEVGTLANQPQHF,TGTGCCAGCAGTGAAGTAGGGACTCTAGCAAATCAGCCCCAGCATTTT
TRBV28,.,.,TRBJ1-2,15,CASVETLYINYGYTF,TGTGCCAGCGTCGAGACACTTTATATTAACTATGGCTACACCTTC
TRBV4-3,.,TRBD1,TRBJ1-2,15,CASSLAGTGLYGYTF,TGCGCCAGCAGCCTGGCCGGGACAGGACTCTATGGCTACACCTTC
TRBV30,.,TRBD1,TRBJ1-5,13,CAWCRQGEQPQHF,TGTGCCTGGTGCCGACAGGGTGAACAGCCCCAGCATTTT
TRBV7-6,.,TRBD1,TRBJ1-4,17,CASSFLPPGQGDEKLFF,TGTGCCAGCAGCTTTCTGCCCCCGGGACAGGGAGATGAAAAACTGTTTTTT
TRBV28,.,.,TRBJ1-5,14,CASSLRDGNQPQHF,TGTGCCAGCAGCCTCAGGGATGGCAATCAGCCCCAGCATTTT
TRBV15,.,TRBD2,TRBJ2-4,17,CATSRVEGLGAKNIQYF,TGTGCCACCAGCAGAGTTGAAGGACTAGGGGCCAAAAACATTCAGTACTTC
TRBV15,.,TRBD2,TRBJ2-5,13,CATHRGGLETQYF,TGTGCCACCCATCGGGGGGGCTTAGAGACCCAGTACTTC
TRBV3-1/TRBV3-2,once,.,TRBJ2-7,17,CASSQGARPRSSYEQYF,TGTGCCAGCAGCCAAGGCGCGCGGCCCCGGAGCTCCTACGAGCAGTACTTC
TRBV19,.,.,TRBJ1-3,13,CASSIGSGNTIYF,TGTGCCAGTAGTATCGGCTCTGGAAACACCATATATTTT